One and the same sample provided the 25 T cell receptor beta chains below, sequenced in a study of T cells in Graves' hyperthyroidism and ophthalmopathy. RNA transcripts served as the template for amplifying TCR beta CDR3 regions. TCR CDR3 regions were first amplified by RT-PCR with HTBI primers. From the multiplex PCR reads, TCRdb called clonotypes with MiXCR, one entry per CDR3 protein. The data show around 300,000 distinct CDR3 sequences, approximately 14% seen once. The sequenced sample consisted of blood. The source is a woman in her 40s with Graves' hyperthyroidism.

This clonotype was counted at least ten times. The V and J genes are TRBV7-9 and TRBJ2-7; D is ambiguous. The CDR3 has 13 amino acids. From germline, CDR1 is SEHNR and CDR2 FQNEAQ (reference sequence). V dropped 5 bases and J dropped 6 bases, with 14 bases sitting between them. CDR3 region: CASSPGYMTEQYF. The DNA for the CDR3 is TGTGCCAGCAGCCCTGGCTACATGACCGAGCAGTACTTC.

This chain joins TRBV6-2 or TRBV6-3 and TRBJ2-5; the D gene is possibly TRBD1 (6 bases). The V gene's germline CDR1 is MNHEY and CDR2 SVGEGT. This CDR3 is built from 14 residues. Between the trimmed V and J ends, which lost 8 bases and 6 bases, there was a span of 19 bases. The CDR3 nucleotides read TGTGCCAGCCGAACATCAGGGGCAGGAAAGACCCAGTACTTC. Translating gives CASRTSGAGKTQYF.

Only a few counts were recorded for this clonotype. The chain has TRBV24-1 and TRBJ2-5, with D possibly TRBD1 on 7 matching bases. V was shortened by 2 bases and J by 1 base, with 13 bases between the two germline ends. CDR1 and CDR2 (germline): KGHDR, SFDVKD. The CDR3 is 16 residues long. The CDR3 DNA sequence: TGTGCCACCAGTGATTGGGGGGACAGTCCCCAAGAGACCCAGTACTTC. Residues: CATSDWGDSPQETQYF.

The rearrangement links TRBV2 to TRBJ1-6, with D tentatively TRBD1 (5 bases). Germline CDR1 reads SNHLY; CDR2 reads FYNNEI. CDR3 length: 15 residues. The V gene lost 3 bases and the J gene lost 8 bases, with 14 bases spanning the gap. Here the CDR3 reads CASSEGGIPDSPLHF. In DNA form, the CDR3 reads TGTGCCAGCAGTGAGGGGGGGATCCCTGATTCACCCCTCCACTTT.

This clonotype was recorded many times. This chain joins TRBV2 and TRBJ1-2; 8 nucleotides agree with TRBD1. J was trimmed by 9 bases and V by 4 bases; bases with no gene match: 10. Germline-derived CDR1 and CDR2 are SNHLY and FYNNEI. This CDR3 is 14 amino acids long. CDR3 in DNA: TGTGCCAGCAGTGTTCATGAACAGGGGGTGAGCTACACCTTC. Translating gives CASSVHEQGVSYTF.

In its sample, this clonotype was seen many times. V gene TRBV7-3 combines with J gene TRBJ2-1; D gene ambiguous. Trimming removed 2 bases from V and 2 bases from J, with 4 bases in between. The CDR3 spans 13 residues. Germline V gives CDR1 SGHTA, CDR2 FQGTGA. The CDR3 sequence: CASSLGAYNEQFF. As DNA, the CDR3 is TGTGCCAGCAGCTTAGGGGCCTACAATGAGCAGTTCTTC.

This clonotype was seen repeatedly, ten times or more. The genes are TRBV28 and TRBJ1-2, with D hard to call. This CDR3 is 13 amino acids long. V dropped 6 bases and J dropped 6 bases, with 14 bases sitting between them. From germline, CDR1 is MDHEN and CDR2 SYDVKM. CDR3 DNA: TGTGCCAGCAGCTTACGCGAATTGGATGGCTACACCTTC. Translated, it gives CASSLRELDGYTF.

This clonotype occurred many times. V usage is TRBV28 and J usage is TRBJ2-5; tentatively, D is TRBD1 or TRBD2 (6 bases each). The ends were cut back, 3 bases at V and 2 bases at J, with 10 bases in the middle. This CDR3 has 14 residues. The germline V gene has CDR1 MDHEN and CDR2 SYDVKM. CDR3 coding DNA: TGTGCCAGCAGTTTGCGGGACAAACAAGAGACCCAGTACTTC. Its protein product is CASSLRDKQETQYF.

The chain links TRBV28 to TRBJ2-3; 13 nucleotides agree with TRBD2. V dropped 5 bases and J dropped 7; count of bases not matched to a gene: 12. The CDR3 totals 17 residues. Germline V gives CDR1 MDHEN, CDR2 SYDVKM. CDR3 bases: TGTGCCAGCAGTGCTAGGGGGACTAGCGGGGTGGTTAATACGCAGTATTTT. This encodes CASSARGTSGVVNTQYF.

This clonotype was detected many times. This chain links TRBV27 with TRBJ1-1; TRBD1 might be the D (6 bases). There are 14 residues in the CDR3. Germline lookup yields CDR1 MNHEY and CDR2 SMNVEV (reference sequence). The germline V and J ends were trimmed by 5 bases and 3 bases, with 13 bases remaining between them. The CDR3 DNA reads as TGTGCCAGCAGTATCAGGGGTATCTACACTGAAGCTTTCTTT. It codes for CASSIRGIYTEAFF.

The table lists this clonotype with many counts. The CDR3 region has the DNA TGTGCCACCCGGAGGGGGGGCGCGGAGACCCAGTACTTC. The encoded protein is CATRRGGAETQYF. V usage is TRBV24-1 and J usage is TRBJ2-5, with a possible D match to TRBD2 (7 bases). Germline assignment: CDR1 KGHDR and CDR2 SFDVKD. The CDR3 contains 13 residues. Trimming stripped 9 bases from V and 5 bases from J, with 15 bases between.

This clonotype has ten or more counts. The rearrangement joins TRBV29-1 to TRBJ2-5; D remains ambiguous. Germline V gene data show CDR1 as SQVTM and CDR2 as ANQGSEA. Trimming shortened V by 4 bases and J by 1 base, and 7 bases separated the two germline ends. The CDR3 has 12 amino acids. The CDR3 region has the DNA TGCAGCGTTGTAACTTCCCAAGAGACCCAGTACTTC. It encodes CSVVTSQETQYF.

In the case of this clonotype: One base away lies a much larger clone, so this may be a sequencing read error. The chain is built from TRBV12-3 or TRBV12-4 and TRBJ1-5; D may be TRBD1 (5 bases). The CDR3 is 16 amino acids. Deletions cut 8 bases from V and 4 bases from J, with 21 bases between. CDR3 loop: CASGTHWGPANQPQHF. Here the CDR3 DNA reads TGTGCCAGCGGCACCCATTGGGGCCCCGCGAATCAGCCCCAGCATTTT.

CDR3 in amino acids: CASSRQGKGKEGQYF. In DNA form, the CDR3 reads TGTGCCAGCAGCCGACAGGGGAAGGGGAAAGAAGGGCAGTACTTC. This rearrangement joins TRBV7-9 to TRBJ2-7; 8 bases are shared with TRBD1. Per the germline V gene, CDR1 is SEHNR and CDR2 is FQNEAQ (reference sequence). With 5 bases clipped from V and 9 bases from J, the junction kept 15 bases outside the gene matches. The CDR3 is 15 residues long.

CDR3 nucleotide sequence: TGTGCCAGCAGCCAAGCCATGGACCCACGGACCACTGAAGCTTTCTTT. It translates to CASSQAMDPRTTEAFF. The chain couples TRBV4-2 to TRBJ1-1; D remains unclear. V shed 1 base and J shed 4 bases, with 16 bases lying between them. The length of the CDR3 is 16 residues. Looked up from germline, CDR1 is LGHNA and CDR2 is YNFKEQ.

This clonotype was recorded at least ten times. The genes are TRBV2 and TRBJ2-7, with D possibly being TRBD2 (6 bases). V lost 6 bases, J lost 0 bases, and 15 bases lay in between. CDR3 length: 15 amino acids. CDR1 and CDR2 (germline): SNHLY, FYNNEI. The CDR3 loop is CASRDYGAASYEQYF. CDR3 coding DNA: TGTGCCAGCAGGGACTACGGGGCGGCCTCCTACGAGCAGTACTTC.

This clonotype was recorded many times. The chain links TRBV10-3 to TRBJ2-3; 13 bases map to TRBD2. J lost 1 base, V lost 4 bases, and 5 bases had no gene match. The germline V gene has CDR1 ENHRY and CDR2 SYGVKD. This CDR3 contains 17 residues. CDR3 sequence (DNA): TGTGCCATCAGTGGACTAGCGGGAGGTGGTGGCACAGATACGCAGTATTTT. Its translation is CAISGLAGGGGTDTQYF.

This clonotype was found many times. The V and J genes are TRBV5-1 and TRBJ1-1; D not resolved. Trimming took off 0 bases at V and 3 bases at J, with 12 bases between the two ends. The V gene's germline CDR1 is SGHRS and CDR2 YFSETQ. The CDR3 spans 15 residues. CDR3: CASSLEGPTHTEAFF. In DNA form, the CDR3 reads TGCGCCAGCAGCTTGGAAGGACCGACGCACACTGAAGCTTTCTTT.

This clonotype was seen repeatedly, ten times or more. The J gene is TRBJ2-3, the V gene TRBV27; D remains ambiguous. Trimming pared 7 bases from V and 0 bases from J, leaving 11 bases between. This CDR3 region has 14 residues. Germline V gene data show CDR1 as MNHEY and CDR2 as SMNVEV (reference sequence). The CDR3 protein is CASKRQTSTDTQYF. In nucleotides, the CDR3 is TGTGCCAGCAAGAGGCAAACAAGCACAGATACGCAGTATTTT.

This clonotype came up many times. The rearrangement joins TRBV7-2 to TRBJ2-3, with a tentative D call TRBD2 (6 bases). Germline V lookup: CDR1 SGHTA, CDR2 FQGNSA. The V end lost 3 bases, the J end lost 2 bases, and 15 bases lay between the germline ends. The CDR3 is made up of 16 amino acids. CDR3 protein: CASSFPSGLLTDTQYF. CDR3 DNA sequence: TGTGCCAGCAGCTTCCCCTCGGGACTTCTCACAGATACGCAGTATTTT.

This clonotype has a count of ten or more. This chain connects TRBV24-1 to TRBJ1-2; D perhaps matches TRBD1 (5 bases). The CDR3 length is 12 residues. V lost 9 bases and J lost 6, with 13 bases in between. Germline V gives CDR1 KGHDR, CDR2 SFDVKD. As DNA, the CDR3 is TGTGCCACCCCAACGGGGGTGGATGGCTACACCTTC. Its translation is CATPTGVDGYTF.

This clonotype was detected many times. The chain links TRBV12-3 or TRBV12-4 to TRBJ1-2, with 10 positions matching TRBD1. The junction had 12 bases not matched to a gene; V was cut back by 5 bases and J by 3 bases. The CDR3 spans 17 residues. The chain's CDR3 is CASSPRPGQGLDYGYTF. CDR3 coding DNA: TGTGCCAGCAGTCCCCGGCCGGGACAGGGGTTGGACTATGGCTACACCTTC.

This clonotype appeared many times. The chain recombines TRBV11-1 with TRBJ2-5; TRBD1 matches 7 bases. From germline, CDR1 is SGHAT and CDR2 FQDESV (reference sequence). The length of the CDR3 is 14 residues. Germline trimming cut 2 bases from V and 5 bases from J; bases unmatched to any gene: 5. CDR3 bases: TGTGCCAGCAGCTTACAGGGGGTGCACGAGACCCAGTACTTC. It is translated as CASSLQGVHETQYF.

This clonotype has more than one count but fewer than ten. This chain joins TRBV20-1 and TRBJ2-1; D tentatively fits TRBD1 or TRBD2 (5 bases each). Germline V gene sequence: CDR1 DFQATT, CDR2 SNEGSKA (reference sequence). V lost 3 bases, J lost 0 bases, and 9 bases lay in between. The CDR3 is 14 amino acids. The CDR3 region is CSARSGPSYNEQFF. The CDR3 bases are TGCAGTGCTAGGTCGGGACCCTCCTACAATGAGCAGTTCTTC.

This clonotype was seen at least ten times. The chain recombines TRBV2 with TRBJ2-5; 7 bases align to TRBD2. This CDR3 has 15 amino acids. J gave up 2 bases and V 0 bases, and 3 bases lay outside the gene matches. Germline loops: CDR1 SNHLY, CDR2 FYNNEI. CDR3 bases: TGTGCCAGCAGTGAAGCCTCGCGGGGGCAAGAGACCCAGTACTTC. Protein sequence: CASSEASRGQETQYF.